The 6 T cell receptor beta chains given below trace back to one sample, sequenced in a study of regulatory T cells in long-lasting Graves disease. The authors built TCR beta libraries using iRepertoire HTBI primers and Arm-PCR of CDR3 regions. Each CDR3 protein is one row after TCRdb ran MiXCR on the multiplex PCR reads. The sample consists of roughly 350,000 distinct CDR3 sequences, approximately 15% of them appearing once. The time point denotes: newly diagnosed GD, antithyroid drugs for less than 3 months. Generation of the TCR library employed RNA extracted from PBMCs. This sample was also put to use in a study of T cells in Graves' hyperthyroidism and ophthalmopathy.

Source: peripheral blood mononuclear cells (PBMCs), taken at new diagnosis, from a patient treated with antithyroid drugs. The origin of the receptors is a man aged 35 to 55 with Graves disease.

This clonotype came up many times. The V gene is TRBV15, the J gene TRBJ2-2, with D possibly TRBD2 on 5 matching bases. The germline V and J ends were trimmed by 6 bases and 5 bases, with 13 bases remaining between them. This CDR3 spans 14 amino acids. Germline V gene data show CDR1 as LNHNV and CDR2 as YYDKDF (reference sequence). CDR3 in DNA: TGTGCCACCAGTTGGACTCAAGGAACCGGGGAGCTGTTTTTT. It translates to CATSWTQGTGELFF.

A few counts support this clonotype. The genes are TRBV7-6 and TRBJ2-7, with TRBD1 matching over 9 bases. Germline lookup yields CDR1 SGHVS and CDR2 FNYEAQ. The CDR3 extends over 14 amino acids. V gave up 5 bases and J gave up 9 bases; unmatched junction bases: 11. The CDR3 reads CASSPGQGITPQYF. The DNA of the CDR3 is TGTGCCAGCAGCCCGGGACAGGGCATAACCCCGCAGTACTTC.

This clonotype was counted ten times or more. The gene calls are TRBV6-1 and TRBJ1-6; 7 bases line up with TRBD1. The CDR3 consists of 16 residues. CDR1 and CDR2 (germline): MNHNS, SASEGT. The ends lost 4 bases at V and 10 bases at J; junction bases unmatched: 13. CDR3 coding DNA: TGTGCCAGCAGTGTAAGACAGGGCCTACGGTGGTCACCCCTCCACTTT. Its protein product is CASSVRQGLRWSPLHF.

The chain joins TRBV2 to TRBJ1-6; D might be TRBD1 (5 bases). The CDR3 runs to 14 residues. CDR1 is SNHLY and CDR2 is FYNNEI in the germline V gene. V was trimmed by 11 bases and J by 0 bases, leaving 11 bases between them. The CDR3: CAGARSSYNSPLHF. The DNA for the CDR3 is TGTGCCGGGGCAAGGAGCTCCTATAATTCACCCCTCCACTTT.

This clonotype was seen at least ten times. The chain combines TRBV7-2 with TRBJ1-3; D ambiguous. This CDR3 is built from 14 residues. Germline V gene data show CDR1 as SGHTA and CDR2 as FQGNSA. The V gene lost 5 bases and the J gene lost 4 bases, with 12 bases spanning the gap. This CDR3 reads CASSHASSGNTIYF. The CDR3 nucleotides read TGTGCCAGCAGCCATGCTAGCTCCGGAAACACCATATATTTT.

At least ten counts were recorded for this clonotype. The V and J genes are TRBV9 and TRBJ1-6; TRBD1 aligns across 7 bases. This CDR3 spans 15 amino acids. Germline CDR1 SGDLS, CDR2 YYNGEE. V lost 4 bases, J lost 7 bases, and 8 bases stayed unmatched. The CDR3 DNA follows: TGTGCCAGCAGCTTAGAGGGACAGCAGAATTCACCCCTCCACTTT. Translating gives CASSLEGQQNSPLHF.